The 2 T cell receptor beta chains below were found in one sample sequenced in a study of somatic mutations in cytotoxic T cells in rheumatoid arthritis. TCRdb's copy holds only in-frame clones and misses some; the assay was immunoSEQ multiplex PCR. The sample lists approximately 13,000 clones, under 85% occurring once. The sample taken for sequencing was CD8+ T cells sorted from blood. The source of these receptors is an adult with rheumatoid arthritis.

This clone was seen a handful of times. V and J are TRBV5-6 and TRBJ2-7; 7 bases agree with TRBD1. V lost 3 bases and J lost 6; bases outside the gene matches: 6. Per the germline V gene, CDR1 is SGHDT and CDR2 is YYEEEE. There are 13 residues in the CDR3. Written as DNA, the CDR3 is TGTGCCAGCAGCTGGGGGACAGTGATCGAGCAGTACTTC. It translates to CASSWGTVIEQYF.

The rearrangement links TRBV27 to TRBJ2-1, with 11 positions matching TRBD2. The length of the CDR3 is 17 residues. CDR1 MNHEY and CDR2 SMNVEV come from the germline V gene (reference sequence). Trimming at V came to 0 bases and at J to 4 bases, leaving 5 bases not matched to a gene. The chain's CDR3 is CASSLSSGGAGYNEQFF. In DNA, the CDR3 is TGTGCCAGCAGTTTATCTAGCGGGGGGGCCGGGTACAATGAGCAGTTCTTC.